The T cell receptor (beta chain) described here comes from a study of OX40 agonist ivuxolimab in advanced cancers. In the study overall: Prior checkpoint blockade (anti-PD-1, anti-PD-L1 or anti-CTLA-4) was permitted; around 39% had it.

V dropped 6 bases and J dropped 4 bases, with 3 bases sitting between them. The CDR3 has 11 residues. CDR1 and CDR2 from the germline V gene are MDHEN and SYDVKM. The method was immunoSEQ multiplex PCR; TCRdb's version includes in-frame clones alone and lacks a portion of them. Seen here are under 85,000 clones, around 90% observed once, and the top ten hold approximately 5%. The rearrangement links TRBV28 to TRBJ2-2, with no clear D. Specimen: CD4+ or CD8+ T cells sorted from blood, collected in a trial of the OX40 agonist ivuxolimab. This TCR derives from an adult with an advanced solid tumor such as melanoma, head and neck, liver or kidney cancer. CDR3 amino acids: CASSVTGELFF. CDR3 nucleotides: TGTGCCAGCAGCGTCACCGGGGAGCTGTTTTTT.